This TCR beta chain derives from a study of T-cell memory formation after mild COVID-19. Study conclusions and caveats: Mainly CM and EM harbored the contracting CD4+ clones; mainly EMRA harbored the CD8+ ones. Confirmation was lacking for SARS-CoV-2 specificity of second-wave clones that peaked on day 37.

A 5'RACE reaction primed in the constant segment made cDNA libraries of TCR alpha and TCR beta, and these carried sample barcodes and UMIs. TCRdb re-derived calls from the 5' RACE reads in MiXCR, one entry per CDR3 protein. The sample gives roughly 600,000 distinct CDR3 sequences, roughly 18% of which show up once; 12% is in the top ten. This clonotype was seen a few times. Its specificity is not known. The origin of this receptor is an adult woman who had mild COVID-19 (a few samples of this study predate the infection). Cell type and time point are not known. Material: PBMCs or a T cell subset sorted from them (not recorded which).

CDR3 coding DNA: TGTGCCAGCAGAAGATCGTGGATTAGCACAGATACGCAGTATTTT. Translated: CASRRSWISTDTQYF. The V and J genes are TRBV6-5 and TRBJ2-3; D remains unclear. Per germline, CDR1 MNHEY and CDR2 SVGAGI. This CDR3 contains 15 residues. V dropped 6 bases and J dropped 0 bases, with 13 bases sitting between them.